Following are 4 T cell receptor beta chains from one sample sequenced in a study of cytomegalovirus exposure and HLA in healthy donors. The PCR used 60 Vbeta and 13 Jbeta primers. Here immunoSEQ multiplex PCR was the method, and the copy in TCRdb shows in-frame clones only, minus some. Found here are under 150,000 clones; the top ten clones hold 2%. Material: PBMCs. Source of these receptors: a woman aged 55-75 years in good health and CMV-seronegative.

This chain uses TRBV19 with TRBJ2-7, with D tentatively TRBD1 (6 bases). In germline, CDR1 is LNHDA, CDR2 SQIVND (reference sequence). Trimming stripped 9 bases from V and 6 bases from J, with 15 bases between. The CDR3 is 12 amino acids. In DNA, the CDR3 is TGTGCCAGCGTCGAACAGGGTGGCGAGCAGTACTTC. Its protein product is CASVEQGGEQYF.

The CDR3 here is CAAGASSDTQYF. Written as DNA, the CDR3 is TGTGCAGCAGGGGCTAGTTCAGATACGCAGTATTTT. The chain employs TRBV7-9 and TRBJ2-3; perhaps TRBD1 as D (6 bases). CDR1 is SEHNR and CDR2 is FQNEAQ in the germline V gene (reference sequence). The CDR3 consists of 12 residues.

V usage is TRBV4-1 and J usage is TRBJ1-1; tentatively, D is TRBD1 (5 bases). The CDR3 is 12 residues long. Germline V gene lookup returns CDR1 MGHRA and CDR2 YSYEKL. V lost 6 bases to trimming and J lost 4 bases, with 9 bases between them. The CDR3 region is CASSLTGTEAFF. The CDR3 DNA reads as TGCGCCAGCAGTTTAACAGGCACTGAAGCTTTCTTT.

This chain links TRBV30 with TRBJ2-1; D is possibly TRBD2 (5 bases). Trimming cost V 7 bases and J 2 bases, with 15 bases left between them. CDR3 length: 14 residues. Germline-derived CDR1 and CDR2 are GTSNPN and SVGIG (reference sequence). The CDR3: CASLQAETYNEQFF. As DNA, the CDR3 is TGTGCCTCCCTCCAAGCGGAGACCTACAATGAGCAGTTCTTC.